The rows below give T cell receptor beta chains drawn from one sample of a study of blood T cell repertoires in COVID-19. Clones were sequenced by immunoSEQ multiplex PCR, and TCRdb holds only the in-frame ones, with some missing. Among around 140,000 clones, 87% were seen once, and the ten largest hold about 11%. Sequencing was carried out using PBMCs or T cells enriched from blood (not recorded which). The receptors come from a man in his sixties who had recovered from COVID-19. CDR3s leave out the opening cysteine and the closing phenylalanine or tryptophan.

V gene	J gene	CDR3 protein
TRBV28	TRBJ1-2	ASSFVDRLYGYT
TRBV30	TRBJ2-5	AWSVQETQY
TRBV11-2	TRBJ2-7	ASSLRGRDGLYEQY
TRBV5-1	TRBJ2-1	ASSLTGINEQF
TRBV29-1	TRBJ1-1	SVAQHGQLLLNTEAF
TRBV2	TRBJ1-3	ASSDRRGNTIY
TRBV5-1	TRBJ1-4	ASSLGQFNEKLF
TRBV10-2	TRBJ2-7	ASSELQGGYEQY
TRBV30	TRBJ1-3	AWYDRGAGNTIY
TRBV12-2	TRBJ2-7	ASCLACRRGRYEQY
TRBV7-9	TRBJ1-5	ASSLGDRGWDSNQPQH
TRBV7-9	TRBJ2-7	ASSVTGGAYEQY
TRBV19	TRBJ1-2	ASSSQGADYGYT
TRBV28	TRBJ2-7	ASSPVGLAGDGEQY
TRBV5-1	TRBJ1-5	ASSLYGQDSNQPQH
TRBV10-3	TRBJ2-2	AISEVGQGTGELF
TRBV4-2	TRBJ1-6	ASSQGTSSYNSPLH
TRBV10-2	TRBJ1-6	ATQRVPDSPLH
TRBV5-1	TRBJ2-7	ASSLDREYEQY
TRBV7-2	TRBJ2-7	ASSWGTVYEQY
TRBV6-5	TRBJ1-1	ASSSHQTEAF
TRBV6-5	TRBJ1-2	ASRETGLYYGYT
TRBV15	TRBJ2-5	ATSRVGDRKETQY
TRBV20-1	TRBJ2-7	SVRTNYEQY
TRBV7-6	TRBJ2-2	ASSGWGPNTGELF
TRBV9	TRBJ2-3	ASSEGRGGADTQY
TRBV5-8	TRBJ1-5	ASSLAEGVGTPQH
TRBV10-1	TRBJ1-6	ASSESVLGDNSPLH
TRBV5-1	TRBJ1-4	ASSPQGYDNEKLF
TRBV18	TRBJ2-2	ASSQLENTGELF